This T cell receptor (beta chain) was recovered during a study of identical twins. The germline V and J ends were trimmed by 6 bases and 3 bases, with 19 bases remaining between them. CDR3 length: 16 residues. The study, taken as a whole, reports: Models predicted too little out-of-frame TCR alpha sharing in monozygotic twins. Twins' excess sharing was less marked for out-of-frame beta sequences. It was cross-sectional statistical analysis, not following the same donors, that the conclusions relied on.

On this clonotype itself: Its target is unknown.

Via MiXCR, TCRdb re-called the 5' RACE reads, giving one row per CDR3 protein. Of hundreds of thousands of distinct CDR3 sequences detected, 6% to 6.5% appear once; the ten largest clones hold under 2%. The chain is built from TRBV12-3 or TRBV12-4 and TRBJ2-3; D might be TRBD2 (6 bases). The sequenced sample was naive T cells sorted from blood. This sequence was found in a man between 18 and 29 years old in good health. The DNA of the CDR3 is TGTGCCAGCAGCGGATACGCGTGGGGGGAAACAGATACGCAGTATTTT. This codes for CASSGYAWGETDTQYF.